This note documents a single T cell receptor beta chain sequence. Its antigen remains unidentified. The data stem from a study of T cell repertoires in cytomegalovirus infection. CDR3 length: 13 residues. The germline V gene encodes CDR1 MGHDK and CDR2 SYGVNS. The junction had 8 bases not matched to a gene; V was cut back by 8 bases and J by 5 bases. TCRdb fed the reads into MiXCR, producing one record per CDR3 protein. The sample gives about 900,000 distinct CDR3 sequences, approximately 31% of which show up once; roughly 13% is in the top ten. The chain links TRBV25-1 to TRBJ2-7; 8 bases map to TRBD1. The TCR sequence derives from a human donor in good health (CMV status not recorded). Some clones in this sample may be carry-over from other donors' samples. The specimen comprised cultured CD8+ T cells from PBMCs, sampled from culture after CMV antigen stimulation. CDR3 amino acids: CASARQGFDEQYF. The CDR3 DNA follows: TGTGCCAGCGCTCGACAGGGGTTCGACGAGCAGTACTTC.